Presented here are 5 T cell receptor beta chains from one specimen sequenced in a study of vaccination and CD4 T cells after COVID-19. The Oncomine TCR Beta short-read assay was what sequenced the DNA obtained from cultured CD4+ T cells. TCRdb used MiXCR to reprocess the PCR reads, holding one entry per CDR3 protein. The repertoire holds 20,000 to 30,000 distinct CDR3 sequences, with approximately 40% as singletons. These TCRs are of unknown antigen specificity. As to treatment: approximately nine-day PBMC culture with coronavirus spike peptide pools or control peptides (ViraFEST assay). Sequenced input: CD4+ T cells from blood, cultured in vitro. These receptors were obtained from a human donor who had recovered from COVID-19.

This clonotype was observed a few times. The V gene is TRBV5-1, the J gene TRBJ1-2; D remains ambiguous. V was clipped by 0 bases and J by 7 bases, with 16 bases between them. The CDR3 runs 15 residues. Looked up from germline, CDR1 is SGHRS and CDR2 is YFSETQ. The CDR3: CASSLGRGSVTGYTF. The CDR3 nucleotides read TGCGCCAGCAGCTTGGGTCGCGGGTCAGTTACTGGCTACACCTTC.

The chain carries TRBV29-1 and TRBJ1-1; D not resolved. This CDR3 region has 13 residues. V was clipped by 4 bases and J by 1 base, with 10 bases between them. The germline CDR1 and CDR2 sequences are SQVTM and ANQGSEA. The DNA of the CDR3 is TGCAGCGTTGTGACTCAATCGAACACTGAAGCTTTCTTT. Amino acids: CSVVTQSNTEAFF. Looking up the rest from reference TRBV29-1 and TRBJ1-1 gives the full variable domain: SAVISQKPSRDICQRGTSLTIQCQVDSQVTMMFWYRQQPGQSLTLIATANQGSEATYESGFVIDKFPISRPNLTFSTLTVSNMSPEDSSIYLCSVVTQSNTEAFFGQGTRLTVV.

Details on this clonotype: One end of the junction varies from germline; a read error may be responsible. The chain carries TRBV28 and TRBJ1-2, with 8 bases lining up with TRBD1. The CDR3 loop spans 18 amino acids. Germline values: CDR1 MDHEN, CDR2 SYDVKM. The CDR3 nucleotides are TGTGTCAGCAGTCCCCCCCAGCAGGGGGCACGACGGGACTATGGCTACACCTTC. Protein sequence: CVSSPPQQGARRDYGYTF.

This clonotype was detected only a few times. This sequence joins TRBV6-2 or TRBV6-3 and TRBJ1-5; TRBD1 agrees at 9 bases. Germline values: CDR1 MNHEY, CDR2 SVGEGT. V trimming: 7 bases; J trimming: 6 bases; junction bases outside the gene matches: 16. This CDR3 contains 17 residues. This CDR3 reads CASNDFAGTGSSQPQHF. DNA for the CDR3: TGTGCCAGCAACGACTTCGCCGGGACAGGGTCATCTCAGCCCCAGCATTTT.

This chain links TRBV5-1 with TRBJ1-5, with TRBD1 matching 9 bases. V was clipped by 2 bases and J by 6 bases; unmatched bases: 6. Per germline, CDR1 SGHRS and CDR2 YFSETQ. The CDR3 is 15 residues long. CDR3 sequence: CASSFGTGIGQPQHF. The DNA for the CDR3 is TGCGCCAGCAGCTTCGGGACAGGGATTGGTCAGCCCCAGCATTTT.